This record concerns one T cell receptor (beta chain) sequence. Its antigen is undetermined. One entry per CDR3 protein results from TCRdb running MiXCR on the reads. Of 450,000 to 600,000 distinct CDR3 sequences listed, approximately 40% are singletons. The data belong to a study of T cell repertoires in cytomegalovirus infection. The trim removed 4 bases at V and 2 bases at J, leaving 5 bases unmatched. Per germline, CDR1 MNHEY and CDR2 SVGEGT. There are 14 residues in the CDR3. The starting material was cultured PBMCs, obtained from culture after CMV antigen stimulation. This TCR was sampled from a human donor in good health (CMV status not recorded). Some clones in this sample may be carry-over from other donors' samples. The chain uses TRBV6-2 or TRBV6-3 and TRBJ2-7; 7 bases line up with TRBD2. CDR3 DNA sequence: TGTGCCAGCAGTTCCGGCGGGAGAGCCTACGAGCAGTACTTC. Protein: CASSSGGRAYEQYF.